This TCR beta chain was observed in a study of identical twins. V gave up 0 bases and J gave up 0 bases, with 15 bases separating them. This CDR3 is built from 17 residues. Germline-derived CDR1 and CDR2 are SGHVS and FQNEAQ. Healthy Caucasians were all of the donors. TCRdb reprocessed the 5' RACE reads via MiXCR and lists one record per CDR3 protein. This sample has 1.5 million or so distinct CDR3 sequences; about 32% occur once, and the top ten carry approximately 0.29%. To note about this clonotype: What it recognizes is unknown.

Findings and caveats of the study: Models underestimated how often monozygotic twins shared out-of-frame TCR alpha. The analysis was cross-sectional rather than longitudinal within donors. Twin pairs had excess sharing that was weaker in beta out-of-frame sequences.

This rearrangement joins TRBV7-8 to TRBJ2-7, with D possibly matching TRBD1 (6 bases). The sample consisted of cord blood. The clonotype comes from a newborn girl in good health. CDR3 DNA sequence: TGTGCCAGCAGCTTAGCGCAGACAGGTCTATTCTCCTACGAGCAGTACTTC. Protein sequence: CASSLAQTGLFSYEQYF.